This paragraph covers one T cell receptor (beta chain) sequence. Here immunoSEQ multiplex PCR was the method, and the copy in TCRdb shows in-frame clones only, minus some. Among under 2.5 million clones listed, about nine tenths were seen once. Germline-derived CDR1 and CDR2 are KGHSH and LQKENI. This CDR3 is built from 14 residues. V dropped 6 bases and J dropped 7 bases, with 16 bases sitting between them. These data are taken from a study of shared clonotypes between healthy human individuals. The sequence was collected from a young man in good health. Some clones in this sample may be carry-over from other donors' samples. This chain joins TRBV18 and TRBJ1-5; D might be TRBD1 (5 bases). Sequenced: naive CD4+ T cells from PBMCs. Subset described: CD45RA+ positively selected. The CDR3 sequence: CASSLQGREQPQHF. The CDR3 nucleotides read TGTGCCAGCTCCCTCCAGGGCAGGGAACAGCCCCAGCATTTT.